This T cell receptor beta chain appears in the sequencing data of a study of shared clonotypes between healthy human individuals. Germline CDR1 ENHRY, CDR2 SYGVKD. This CDR3 spans 16 amino acids. V shed 10 bases and J 1 base; nucleotides not matched to a gene: 11. Using immunoSEQ multiplex PCR, the repertoire was profiled, and TCRdb retains in-frame clones only, with some absent. The sample shows millions of clones, approximately 94% of them seen only once. Sample: naive CD4+ T cells sorted from blood. The subset denotes: CD45RA+ positively selected. This clonotype was sampled from a man younger than 35 in good health. The chain has TRBV10-3 and TRBJ2-2; 8 bases are shared with TRBD1. CDR3 amino acids: CATADRAGVNTGELFF. The CDR3 region has the DNA TGTGCCACGGCGGACAGGGCGGGCGTGAACACCGGGGAGCTGTTTTTT.